The entry that follows covers one T cell receptor (beta chain) sequence. Germline V gives CDR1 ENHRY, CDR2 SYGVKD. The CDR3 contains 18 residues. Trimming removed 7 bases from V and 3 bases from J; junction bases left unmatched: 18. The assay was immunoSEQ multiplex PCR, and TCRdb's table has in-frame clones only and misses some. The top ten hold 0.3% to 0.45% of the sample, which has 75,000 to 95,000 clones, around 94% seen once. These data come from a study of technical replicates of blood from a few donors. This chain links TRBV10-3 with TRBJ1-1; the match to TRBD1 covers 9 bases. Sequenced material: T cells isolated from PBMCs. The sequence came from a human donor in good health. Written as DNA, the CDR3 is TGTGCCATCAAGGCGGTTCTGGGGACAGGGTACTCGGACACTGAAGCTTTCTTT. Protein: CAIKAVLGTGYSDTEAFF.